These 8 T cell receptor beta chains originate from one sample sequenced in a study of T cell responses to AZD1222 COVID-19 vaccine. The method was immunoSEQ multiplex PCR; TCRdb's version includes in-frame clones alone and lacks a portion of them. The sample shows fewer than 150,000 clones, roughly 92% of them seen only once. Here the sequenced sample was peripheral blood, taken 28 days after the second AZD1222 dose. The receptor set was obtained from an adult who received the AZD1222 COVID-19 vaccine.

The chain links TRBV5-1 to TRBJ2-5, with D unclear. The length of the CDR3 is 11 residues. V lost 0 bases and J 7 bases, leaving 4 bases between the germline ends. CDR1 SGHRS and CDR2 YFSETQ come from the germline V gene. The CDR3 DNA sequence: TGCGCCAGCAGCTTGGTGGCGACCCAGTACTTC. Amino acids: CASSLVATQYF.

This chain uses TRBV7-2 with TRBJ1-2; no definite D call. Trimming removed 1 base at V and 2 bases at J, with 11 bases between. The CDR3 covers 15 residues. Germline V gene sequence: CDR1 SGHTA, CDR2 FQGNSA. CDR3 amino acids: CASSLVTPGNYGYTF. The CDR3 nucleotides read TGTGCCAGCAGCTTAGTAACCCCGGGAAACTATGGCTACACCTTC.

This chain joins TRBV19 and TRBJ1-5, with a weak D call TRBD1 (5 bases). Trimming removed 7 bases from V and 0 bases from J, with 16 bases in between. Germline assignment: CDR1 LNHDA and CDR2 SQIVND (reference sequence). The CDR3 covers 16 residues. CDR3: CASIPQGALSNQPQHF. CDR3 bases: TGTGCCAGTATCCCGCAGGGAGCACTTAGCAATCAGCCCCAGCATTTT.

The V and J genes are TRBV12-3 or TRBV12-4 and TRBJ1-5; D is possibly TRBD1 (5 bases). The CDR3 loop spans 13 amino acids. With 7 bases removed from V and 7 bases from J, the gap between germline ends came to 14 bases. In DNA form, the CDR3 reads TGTGCCAGCACCTGGAGGAGGGACCAGCCCCAGCATTTT. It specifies CASTWRRDQPQHF.

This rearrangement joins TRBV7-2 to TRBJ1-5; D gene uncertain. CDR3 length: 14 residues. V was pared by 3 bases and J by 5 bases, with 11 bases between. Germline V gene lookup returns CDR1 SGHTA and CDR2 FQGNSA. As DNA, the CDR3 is TGTGCCAGCAGCTTCTCGGAGGGAGATCAGCCCCAGCATTTT. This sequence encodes CASSFSEGDQPQHF.

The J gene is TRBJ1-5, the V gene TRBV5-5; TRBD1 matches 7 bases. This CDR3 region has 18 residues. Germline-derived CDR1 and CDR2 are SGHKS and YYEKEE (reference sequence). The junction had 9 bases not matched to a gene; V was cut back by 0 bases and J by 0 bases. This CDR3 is CASSLGEGAQHSNQPQHF. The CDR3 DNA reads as TGTGCCAGCAGCTTGGGGGAGGGGGCCCAACATAGCAATCAGCCCCAGCATTTT.

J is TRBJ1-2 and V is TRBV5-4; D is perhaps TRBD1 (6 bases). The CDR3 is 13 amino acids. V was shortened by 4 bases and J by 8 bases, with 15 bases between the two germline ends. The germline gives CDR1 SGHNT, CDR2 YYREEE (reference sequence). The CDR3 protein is CASSQTGRRGYTF. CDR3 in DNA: TGTGCCAGCAGCCAGACAGGTCGTCGCGGCTACACCTTC.

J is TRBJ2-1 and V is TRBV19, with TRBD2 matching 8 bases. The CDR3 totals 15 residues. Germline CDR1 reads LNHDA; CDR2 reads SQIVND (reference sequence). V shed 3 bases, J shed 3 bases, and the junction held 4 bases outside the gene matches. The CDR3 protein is CASSISAGDYNEQFF. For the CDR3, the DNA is TGTGCCAGTAGTATTTCAGCGGGAGACTACAATGAGCAGTTCTTC.